Reported below is one T cell receptor beta chain. The data derive from a study of cytomegalovirus exposure and HLA in healthy donors. The PCR used 60 Vbeta and 13 Jbeta primers. Assay: immunoSEQ multiplex PCR; the TCRdb copy retains only in-frame clones and omits some. The table lists 200,000 or so clones, 82% of them singletons, with 0.098% in the top ten. CDR1 is MNHEY and CDR2 is SMNVEV in the germline V gene (reference sequence). The V gene lost 2 bases and the J gene lost 0 bases, with 13 bases spanning the gap. The CDR3 runs to 16 residues. The rearrangement uses TRBV27 and TRBJ1-1; maybe TRBD1 (6 bases). This clonotype was obtained from a boy aged 2-9 years in good health and CMV-seronegative. Source material: PBMCs. CDR3 nucleotides: TGTGCCAGCAGTTTAGCCCCACAGGGAATGAACACTGAAGCTTTCTTT. Encoded protein: CASSLAPQGMNTEAFF.